This passage covers 21 T cell receptor beta chains from one sample sequenced in a study of neurological immune-mediated disorders. TCRdb processed the 5' RACE reads anew with MiXCR; each CDR3 protein has one entry. This table has around 58,000 distinct CDR3 sequences, around 3.4% appearing once. The sequenced material came from PBMCs. These receptor sequences come from a woman aged 60-75 years with multiple sclerosis.

This clonotype was detected ten times or more. A read error may account for a junction end that differs from germline. This chain uses TRBV20-1 with TRBJ1-5, with D possibly TRBD1 on 5 matching bases. The CDR3 sequence is 13 residues long. From germline, CDR1 is DFQATT and CDR2 SNEGSKA (reference sequence). The CDR3 loop is CSAWDSRHQAQHF. In nucleotides, the CDR3 is TGCAGTGCTTGGGACTCCCGACATCAGGCCCAGCATTTT.

This clonotype was observed at least ten times. The rearrangement uses TRBV20-1 and TRBJ2-5; D call uncertain. This CDR3 has 14 amino acids. V was clipped by 0 bases and J by 1 base, with 9 bases between them. CDR1 DFQATT and CDR2 SNEGSKA come from the germline V gene (reference sequence). CDR3 sequence reads: CSARDARTQETQYF. The CDR3 nucleotides read TGCAGTGCTAGAGATGCCAGAACCCAAGAGACCCAGTACTTC.

This clonotype was detected ten times or more. The V and J genes are TRBV20-1 and TRBJ2-2; the D gene is possibly TRBD1 (7 bases). In germline, CDR1 is DFQATT, CDR2 SNEGSKA (reference sequence). The CDR3 length is 14 residues. V lost 6 bases and J lost 4, with 15 bases in between. The CDR3 protein is CSAKYRGGTGELFF. The CDR3 coding sequence is TGCAGTGCCAAATACAGGGGAGGCACCGGGGAGCTGTTTTTT.

Ten or more counts support this clonotype. The chain has TRBV5-6 and TRBJ2-5; maybe TRBD1 (6 bases). The CDR3 has 14 residues. Germline V lookup: CDR1 SGHDT, CDR2 YYEEEE. V was pared by 3 bases and J by 10 bases, with 19 bases between. CDR3 in amino acids: CASSSTGTSRGQYF. The CDR3 nucleotides read TGTGCCAGCAGCTCGACCGGGACAAGCAGGGGCCAGTACTTC. Filled out from reference TRBV5-6 and TRBJ2-5, the complete variable domain reads DAGVTQSPTHLIKTRGQQVTLRCSPKSGHDTVSWYQQALGQGPQFIFQYYEEEERQRGNFPDRFSGHQFPNYSSELNVNALLLGDSALYLCASSSTGTSRGQYFGPGTRLLVL.

In this sample, this clonotype turned up many times. This chain connects TRBV20-1 to TRBJ2-3, with D unresolved. The V and J ends lost 3 bases and 6 bases respectively, with 16 bases between them. This CDR3 contains 14 residues. From germline, CDR1 is DFQATT and CDR2 SNEGSKA (reference sequence). CDR3 DNA: TGCAGTGCTAGGTGGCCACCCGCCGTGGATACGCAGTATTTT. This translates into CSARWPPAVDTQYF.

This clonotype occurred many times. The chain combines TRBV29-1 with TRBJ1-4, with 7 bases that match TRBD1. The germline gives CDR1 SQVTM, CDR2 ANQGSEA. This CDR3 is built from 12 residues. Germline trimming cut 5 bases from V and 7 bases from J; bases unmatched to any gene: 4. The CDR3: CSVKTGTEKLFF. In DNA form, the CDR3 reads TGCAGCGTTAAGACAGGGACTGAAAAACTGTTTTTT.

Ten or more counts support this clonotype. The J gene is TRBJ1-2, the V gene TRBV11-2; maybe TRBD1 (5 bases). This CDR3 spans 13 amino acids. From germline, CDR1 is SGHAT and CDR2 FQNNGV. With 6 bases removed from V and 3 bases from J, the gap between germline ends came to 11 bases. CDR3 sequence reads: CASSIEGHYGYTF. CDR3 coding DNA: TGTGCCAGCAGTATAGAGGGGCACTATGGCTACACCTTC.

In its sample, this clonotype was seen many times. V gene TRBV20-1 combines with J gene TRBJ2-1; 8 positions agree with TRBD2. The CDR3 consists of 16 residues. V lost 3 bases and J lost 2; bases outside the gene matches: 9. Germline-derived CDR1 and CDR2 are DFQATT and SNEGSKA (reference sequence). The CDR3 sequence is CSASSVQREPYNEQFF. CDR3 sequence (DNA): TGCAGTGCTAGTAGTGTGCAGCGGGAGCCCTACAATGAGCAGTTCTTC.

This clonotype was counted at least ten times. This chain connects TRBV20-1 to TRBJ1-4, with D unclear. This CDR3 has 14 residues. CDR1 and CDR2 (germline): DFQATT, SNEGSKA (reference sequence). Trimming pared 0 bases from V and 4 bases from J, leaving 9 bases between. CDR3 loop: CSARDGGLNEKLFF. For the CDR3, the DNA is TGCAGTGCTAGAGATGGAGGCCTTAATGAAAAACTGTTTTTT.

Ten or more counts support this clonotype. The V gene is TRBV6-6, the J gene TRBJ2-5; 11 bases align to TRBD1. This CDR3 has 15 residues. Germline loops: CDR1 MNHNY, CDR2 SVGAGI (reference sequence). Losses at the gene ends were 8 bases for V and 4 bases for J; bases not matched to a gene: 9. The chain's CDR3 is CASLERTGGGETQYF. CDR3 coding DNA: TGTGCCAGCCTCGAAAGGACAGGGGGCGGAGAGACCCAGTACTTC.

This clonotype was recorded at least ten times. At one end, the junction sequence differs from germline, possibly due to a read error. The CDR3 DNA follows: TGTGCCAGCAGCTTAGGGGGAGGCTACGAGCAGTACTTC. Residues: CASSLGGGYEQYF. The chain has TRBV5-1 and TRBJ2-7, with D possibly called TRBD1 or TRBD2 (6 bases each). This CDR3 has 13 residues. Germline loops: CDR1 SGHRS, CDR2 YFSETQ.

This clonotype was observed many times. The V gene is TRBV5-1, the J gene TRBJ2-7; either TRBD1 or TRBD2 may supply D (6 bases each). Germline CDR1 and CDR2: SGHRS and YFSETQ. The V gene lost 3 bases and the J gene lost 2 bases, with 24 bases spanning the gap. The length of the CDR3 is 18 residues. The CDR3 loop is CASSWGAVLSFVTYEQYF. In DNA, the CDR3 is TGCGCCAGCAGCTGGGGGGCAGTGCTTTCGTTTGTGACCTACGAGCAGTACTTC.

This clonotype occurred many times. The rearrangement links TRBV9 to TRBJ2-5; possibly TRBD2 for D (5 bases). Germline CDR1 reads SGDLS; CDR2 reads YYNGEE. The length of the CDR3 is 13 residues. V lost 2 bases to trimming and J lost 5 bases, with 10 bases between them. The CDR3 bases are TGTGCCAGCAGCGTGAAATCGGGGGAGACCCAGTACTTC. Protein product: CASSVKSGETQYF.

This clonotype was recorded at least ten times. The genes are TRBV15 and TRBJ2-7; D may be TRBD1 or TRBD2 (5 bases each). The V end was cut by 5 bases, the J end by 3 bases, with 17 bases between. Germline CDR1 LNHNV, CDR2 YYDKDF (reference sequence). This CDR3 is built from 15 residues. In DNA form, the CDR3 reads TGTGCCACCAGCCTAGGGACCTCCGGGCGCTACGAGCAGTACTTC. It codes for CATSLGTSGRYEQYF.

At least ten counts were recorded for this clonotype. V usage is TRBV7-9 and J usage is TRBJ1-2; weak D call: TRBD1 (5 bases). Germline V CDR1 and CDR2: SEHNR, FQNEAQ (reference sequence). The CDR3 covers 13 residues. Trimming shortened V by 2 bases and J by 6 bases, and 10 bases separated the two germline ends. The CDR3, as DNA: TGTGCCAGCAGCTTATGGGGCACAGATGGCTACACCTTC. Its translation is CASSLWGTDGYTF.

This clonotype was counted many times. The chain combines TRBV4-1 with TRBJ1-1; TRBD1 is a possible D gene (5 bases). This CDR3 region has 15 residues. Trimming pared 3 bases from V and 5 bases from J, leaving 16 bases between. Germline values: CDR1 MGHRA, CDR2 YSYEKL. The CDR3 DNA reads TGCGCCAGCAGCCATGGACCCGTAGAGGGGACTGAAGCTTTCTTT. Translation gives CASSHGPVEGTEAFF.

J is TRBJ1-4 and V is TRBV20-1, with D tentatively TRBD1 (5 bases). This CDR3 is 14 amino acids long. Germline V gene sequence: CDR1 DFQATT, CDR2 SNEGSKA (reference sequence). Trimming cost V 0 bases and J 2 bases, with 7 bases left between them. The CDR3 region is CSARDRVTNEKLFF. The CDR3 DNA is TGCAGTGCTAGAGACAGGGTGACTAATGAAAAACTGTTTTTT.

This clonotype was counted at least ten times. The chain uses TRBV5-6 and TRBJ2-3; D is tentatively TRBD1 or TRBD2 (5 bases each). The length of the CDR3 is 15 residues. V gave up 0 bases and J gave up 2 bases, with 10 bases separating them. Germline CDR1 reads SGHDT; CDR2 reads YYEEEE. This CDR3 is CASSLASGHTDTQYF. The CDR3, as DNA: TGTGCCAGCAGCTTGGCAAGCGGACACACAGATACGCAGTATTTT.

This clonotype was detected ten times or more. CDR3 protein: CASAYVDRAFLGYTF. The CDR3 DNA sequence: TGTGCCAGCGCCTATGTTGACAGGGCCTTCCTGGGCTACACCTTC. This chain links TRBV5-4 with TRBJ1-2; 7 nucleotides agree with TRBD1. Losses at the gene ends were 7 bases for V and 8 bases for J; bases not matched to a gene: 17. This CDR3 is 15 amino acids long. CDR1 and CDR2 (germline): SGHNT, YYREEE (reference sequence).

This clonotype was counted ten times or more. The chain couples TRBV5-6 to TRBJ2-3; TRBD2 matches 12 bases. Trimming at V came to 1 base and at J to 5 bases, leaving 5 bases not matched to a gene. The CDR3 runs to 16 residues. Germline V gene data show CDR1 as SGHDT and CDR2 as YYEEEE. The CDR3 loop is CASSLLLAGGQDTQYF. DNA for the CDR3: TGTGCCAGCAGCTTGTTGCTAGCGGGGGGGCAAGATACGCAGTATTTT. The entire variable domain, with the rest obtained from reference TRBV5-6 and TRBJ2-3, is as follows: DAGVTQSPTHLIKTRGQQVTLRCSPKSGHDTVSWYQQALGQGPQFIFQYYEEEERQRGNFPDRFSGHQFPNYSSELNVNALLLGDSALYLCASSLLLAGGQDTQYFGPGTRLTVL.

This clonotype was observed many times. The chain carries TRBV10-3 and TRBJ1-1; D is unresolved. Trimming stripped 2 bases from V and 3 bases from J, with 10 bases between. Germline CDR1 ENHRY, CDR2 SYGVKD. The CDR3 loop spans 14 amino acids. The DNA for the CDR3 is TGTGCCATCAGTGAGGCACGTACCGACACTGAAGCTTTCTTT. This translates into CAISEARTDTEAFF.